Each of the 13 T cell receptor beta chains below was sequenced from the same sample in a study of blood T cell repertoires in COVID-19. The assay was immunoSEQ multiplex PCR, and TCRdb's table has in-frame clones only and misses some. This sample has about 150,000 clones, with around 87% found just once. The sequenced sample was PBMCs or T cells enriched from blood (not recorded which). The receptors were sampled from a woman between 35 and 50 years old who had been exposed to COVID-19.

V usage is TRBV6-2 or TRBV6-3 and J usage is TRBJ1-4, with D possibly matching TRBD1 (6 bases). The germline V gene has CDR1 MNHEY and CDR2 SVGEGT. Trimming removed 6 bases from V and 8 bases from J, with 16 bases in between. The CDR3 length is 14 residues. CDR3 protein: CASSATGMREKLFF. CDR3 in DNA: TGTGCCAGCAGCGCAACAGGGATGCGAGAAAAACTGTTTTTT.

V usage is TRBV7-2 and J usage is TRBJ2-7; 9 bases match TRBD1. The germline V gene encodes CDR1 SGHTA and CDR2 FQGNSA. The CDR3 spans 14 residues. The junction had 4 bases not matched to a gene; V was cut back by 5 bases and J by 2 bases. The CDR3 DNA follows: TGTGCCAGCAGCCCCCGACAGGGGGCCTACGAGCAGTACTTC. It translates to CASSPRQGAYEQYF.

This clone occurred once. The V call is TRBV5-4, the J call TRBJ2-7; maybe TRBD1 (6 bases). Germline assignment: CDR1 SGHNT and CDR2 YYREEE (reference sequence). CDR3 length: 15 amino acids. V was cut by 4 bases and J by 5 bases, with 19 bases left in between. In DNA, the CDR3 is TGTGCCAGCAGCCAACTCGATACAGGGATCCACGAGCAGTACTTC. Translation gives CASSQLDTGIHEQYF.

Written as DNA, the CDR3 is TGCGCCAGCAGCTCCACAGGGGGCTGGGAAAAACTGTTTTTT. It encodes CASSSTGGWEKLFF. The chain employs TRBV5-1 and TRBJ1-4; 9 bases map to TRBD1. J gave up 8 bases and V 3 bases, and 5 bases lay outside the gene matches. The CDR3 sequence is 14 residues long. Germline V gene sequence: CDR1 SGHRS, CDR2 YFSETQ. The whole variable domain, filled in from reference TRBV5-1 and TRBJ1-4, reads KAGVTQTPRYLIKTRGQQVTLSCSPISGHRSVSWYQQTPGQGLQFLFEYFSETQRNKGNFPGRFSGRQFSNSRSEMNVSTLELGDSALYLCASSSTGGWEKLFFGSGTQLSVL.

The rearrangement joins TRBV19 to TRBJ2-5, with 7 bases identical to TRBD2. Unmatched junction bases numbered 9, after V lost 5 bases and J lost 3 bases. Germline CDR1 and CDR2: LNHDA and SQIVND (reference sequence). The CDR3 loop spans 15 amino acids. Here the CDR3 DNA reads TGTGCCAGTAGTGGTGGACTAGTCCGAAAAGAGACCCAGTACTTC. It is translated as CASSGGLVRKETQYF.

The V gene is TRBV28, the J gene TRBJ1-5; weak D call: TRBD1 (5 bases). Trimming took off 6 bases at V and 7 bases at J, with 13 bases between the two ends. Germline CDR1 is MDHEN and CDR2 is SYDVKM. The CDR3 consists of 13 residues. CDR3 DNA: TGTGCCAGCAGCGGAGGGGTGGAACAGCCCCAGCATTTT. It yields the protein CASSGGVEQPQHF.

The V gene is TRBV18, the J gene TRBJ2-1; the match to TRBD2 covers 8 bases. V shed 6 bases, J shed 0 bases, and the junction held 7 bases outside the gene matches. Germline V CDR1 and CDR2: KGHSH, LQKENI. The CDR3 runs to 16 residues. The CDR3 nucleotides are TGTGCCAGCTCGACCGGCGGGGGGAGCTCCTACAATGAGCAGTTCTTC. It codes for CASSTGGGSSYNEQFF.

About this clone itself: Additional DNA sequences in this sample encode the identical CDR3. The rearrangement joins TRBV19 to TRBJ1-6, with no clear D. Trimming stripped 3 bases from V and 11 bases from J, with 8 bases between. Germline CDR1 and CDR2: LNHDA and SQIVND (reference sequence). This CDR3 contains 12 residues. The CDR3 reads CASSIGGTPLHF. DNA for the CDR3: TGTGCCAGTAGTATTGGAGGGACACCCCTCCACTTT.

This sequence joins TRBV7-5 and TRBJ1-5; the table assigns TRBD1, which was not confirmed against the DNA. TRBV7-5 is listed as a pseudogene. This CDR3 has 16 amino acids. The CDR3, as DNA: TGTGCCAGAAGCAAGATGCAGGACAGGATGAATCAGCCCCAGCATTTT. Its translation is CARSKMQDRMNQPQHF.

This clone was seen a single time. CDR3 nucleotides: TGCAGCGTCGGGACAGGGTACAATCAGCCCCAGCATTTT. As protein: CSVGTGYNQPQHF. This sequence joins TRBV29-1 and TRBJ1-5, with TRBD1 matching 9 bases. Trimming removed 6 bases from V and 3 bases from J; junction bases left unmatched: 3. The CDR3 sequence is 13 residues long. Germline V gene sequence: CDR1 SQVTM, CDR2 ANQGSEA.

This clone was detected only once. V and J are TRBV11-2 and TRBJ1-1, with 9 nucleotides matching TRBD1. V lost 5 bases to trimming and J lost 6 bases; unmatched junction nucleotides: 4. The germline V gene encodes CDR1 SGHAT and CDR2 FQNNGV. This CDR3 region has 13 residues. CDR3 coding DNA: TGTGCCAGCAGCCACGACAGGGGGTCTGAAGCTTTCTTT. Translation gives CASSHDRGSEAFF. Drawing the rest from reference TRBV11-2 and TRBJ1-1, the complete variable domain is EAGVAQSPRYKIIEKRQSVAFWCNPISGHATLYWYQQILGQGPKLLIQFQNNGVVDDSQLPKDRFSAERLKGVDSTLKIQPAKLEDSAVYLCASSHDRGSEAFFGQGTRLTVV.

J is TRBJ2-1 and V is TRBV27; 9 nucleotides match TRBD2. Looked up from germline, CDR1 is MNHEY and CDR2 is SMNVEV (reference sequence). The CDR3 is 15 residues long. The V and J ends lost 4 bases and 7 bases, in that order; junction bases with no gene match: 8. CDR3 in DNA: TGTGCCAGCAGTTGGAGCGGGAGGCAGGGGAATGAGCAGTTCTTC. Amino acid sequence: CASSWSGRQGNEQFF.

The chain recombines TRBV10-2 with TRBJ2-3, with 10 bases lining up with TRBD2. The germline V gene encodes CDR1 WSHSY and CDR2 SAAADI. The CDR3 loop spans 13 amino acids. The V and J ends lost 6 bases and 3 bases, in that order; junction bases with no gene match: 0. The CDR3 spells CASRLAGTDTQYF. The CDR3 DNA reads as TGCGCCAGCAGACTAGCGGGAACAGATACGCAGTATTTT.